Listed here are 6 T cell receptor beta chains from one sample, sequenced in a study of blood T cell repertoires in COVID-19 (dated by TCRdb to about 2020). Library generation was performed with the immunoSEQ multiplex PCR assay. TCRdb carries this immuneACCESS record with in-frame sequences only. Its versions omit some clonotypes, under half of them owing to an unresolved V gene in the studies checked, with the rest unexplained. The sample data list fewer than 300,000 clones, and 85% of these were observed just once. The ten largest clones take up 2% to 3% of the sample. The sequencing sample was made of PBMCs or T cells enriched from blood (not recorded which). All receptors come from a woman in her 50s who had recovered from COVID-19.

The chain couples TRBV11-2 to TRBJ1-3, with D possibly being TRBD1 (5 bases). The V gene's germline CDR1 is SGHAT and CDR2 FQNNGV. This CDR3 comprises 16 residues. V was cut by 0 bases and J by 2 bases, with 11 bases left in between. CDR3 sequence (DNA): TGTGCCAGCAGCTTAGAACCCCGGACAACTGGAAACACCATATATTTT. Amino acids: CASSLEPRTTGNTIYF.

The chain carries TRBV2 and TRBJ2-7, with 8 bases lining up with TRBD1. Germline V gene data show CDR1 as SNHLY and CDR2 as FYNNEI. J was trimmed by 7 bases and V by 7 bases; bases with no gene match: 9. This CDR3 has 13 residues. CDR3 loop: CASTGQGSEEQYF. CDR3 nucleotides: TGTGCCAGCACCGGACAGGGCTCGGAAGAGCAGTACTTC.

In nucleotides, the CDR3 is TGTGCCAGCAGCCATCTTAGTGAGCAGTTCTTC. Translated, it gives CASSHLSEQFF. This chain joins TRBV3-1 (or the pseudogene TRBV3-2) and TRBJ2-1; D uncertain. V gave up 3 bases and J gave up 9 bases, with 6 bases separating them. Germline V CDR1 and CDR2: LGHDT, YNNKEL (reference sequence). The CDR3 totals 11 residues.

The chain employs TRBV25-1 and TRBJ1-4; D unresolved. Trimming left V 2 bases short and J 2 bases short, with 12 bases between. Germline-derived CDR1 and CDR2 are MGHDK and SYGVNS. CDR3 size: 16 residues. Written as DNA, the CDR3 is TGTGCCAGCAGTGAAGGAGTCAGCCGCACTAATGAAAAACTGTTTTTT. Amino acid sequence: CASSEGVSRTNEKLFF.

The J gene is TRBJ1-2, the V gene TRBV30; 7 bases line up with TRBD1. The CDR3 extends over 15 amino acids. Unmatched junction bases numbered 8, after V lost 4 bases and J lost 0 bases. Germline V gives CDR1 GTSNPN, CDR2 SVGIG (reference sequence). CDR3 protein: CAWNLITGANYGYTF. The CDR3 DNA reads as TGTGCCTGGAATCTTATAACAGGGGCTAACTATGGCTACACCTTC.

The chain recombines TRBV11-2 with TRBJ2-1, with 8 nucleotides matching TRBD2. V lost 3 bases, J lost 10 bases, and 5 bases stayed unmatched. CDR3 length: 13 residues. Germline CDR1 reads SGHAT; CDR2 reads FQNNGV. The CDR3 is CASSLGLGPEQFF. The CDR3 DNA sequence: TGTGCCAGCAGCTTGGGACTAGGCCCCGAGCAGTTCTTC.